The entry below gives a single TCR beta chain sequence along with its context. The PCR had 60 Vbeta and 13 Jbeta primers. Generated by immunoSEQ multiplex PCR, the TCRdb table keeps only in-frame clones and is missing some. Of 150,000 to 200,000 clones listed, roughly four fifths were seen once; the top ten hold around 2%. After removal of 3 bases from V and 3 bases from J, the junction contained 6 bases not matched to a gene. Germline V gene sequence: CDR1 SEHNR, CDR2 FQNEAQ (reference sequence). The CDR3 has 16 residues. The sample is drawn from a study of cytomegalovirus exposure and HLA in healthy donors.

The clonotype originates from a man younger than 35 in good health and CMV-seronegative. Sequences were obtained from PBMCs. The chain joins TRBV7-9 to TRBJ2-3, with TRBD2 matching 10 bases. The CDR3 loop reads CASSFLAGARTDTQYF. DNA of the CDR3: TGTGCCAGCAGCTTTCTAGCGGGAGCAAGGACAGATACGCAGTATTTT.